Listed below are T cell receptor beta chains from one sample, sequenced in a study of blood T cell repertoires in COVID-19. Profiled with immunoSEQ multiplex PCR; TCRdb holds only in-frame clones, not every one. The sample contains about 170,000 clones, 83% of which appear only once. The sample consisted of peripheral blood. The origin of the receptors is an elderly woman with acute or convalescent COVID-19. Each CDR3 is given with its conserved first and last residue. The order of the fields is clone size, V gene, D gene, J gene, CDR3 DNA, CDR3 protein. D genes are given only for firm matches. The size field is filled for only some rows; it gives once, few, many or a size class.

-	TRBV19	TRBD1	TRBJ1-2	TGTGCCAGTAGTGTTAGACAGGGGGCTAGCACCTTC	CASSVRQGASTF
-	TRBV9	-	TRBJ1-6	TGTGCCAGCAGCGCGGGCCCGGGAGGCGGGAATAATTCACCCCTCCACTTT	CASSAGPGGGNNSPLHF
once	TRBV7-2	TRBD2	TRBJ2-7	TGTGCCAGCAGCTTAGTGGGGGGGAGCTCCTACGAGCAGTACTTC	CASSLVGGSSYEQYF
-	TRBV10-3	TRBD1	TRBJ2-7	TGTGCCATCAGTTCCCGACAGGGGATCTCCTACGAGCAGTACTTC	CAISSRQGISYEQYF
-	TRBV12-3/TRBV12-4	TRBD1	TRBJ1-5	TGTGCCATCGGAGGACAGGCCAATCAGCCCCAGCATTTT	CAIGGQANQPQHF
-	TRBV2	TRBD1	TRBJ2-5	TGTGCCAGCTGGGGACAGGGGAAGGAGACCCAGTACTTC	CASWGQGKETQYF
-	TRBV28	-	TRBJ1-5	TGTGCCAGCAGAAAAGCGGGGAGGGAGGGTCAGCCCCAGCATTTT	CASRKAGREGQPQHF
-	TRBV19	TRBD2	TRBJ2-3	TGTGCCAGTAACGCTCGACTAGCGGGGACAGATACGCAGTATTTT	CASNARLAGTDTQYF
-	TRBV12-5	-	TRBJ2-1	TGTGCTAGTGGTTCCGGCCCTGGGCGCAATGAGCAGTTCTTC	CASGSGPGRNEQFF
-	TRBV19	-	TRBJ2-5	TGTGCCAGTAGTATAGCTTACCAAGAGACCCAGTACTTC	CASSIAYQETQYF
-	TRBV6-5	TRBD1	TRBJ1-2	TGTGCCAGCAGTACAGGGGTTAACTATGGCTACACCTTC	CASSTGVNYGYTF
-	TRBV29-1	TRBD1	TRBJ1-1	TGCAGCGGAGACAGGGGGAACACTGAAGCTTTCTTT	CSGDRGNTEAFF
-	TRBV5-1	TRBD1	TRBJ1-5	TGCGCCAGCAGCCTACAGGGGGCTCGCAATCAGCCCCAGCATTTT	CASSLQGARNQPQHF
once	TRBV5-4	TRBD2	TRBJ2-1	TGTGCCAGCAGCCCCGGAGGGCTAGCGGGAGGGCCTAGAACCAATGAGCAGTTCTTC	CASSPGGLAGGPRTNEQFF
-	TRBV12-3/TRBV12-4	-	TRBJ2-3	TGTGCCAGCAGTTCCCTCACAGATACGCAGTATTTT	CASSSLTDTQYF
-	TRBV7-9	-	TRBJ1-1	TGTGCCAGCAGCTTCGGTAACACTGAAGCTTTCTTT	CASSFGNTEAFF
-	TRBV4-2	-	TRBJ1-1	TGTGCCAGCAGCCAAGGTGAGGAAGGGAACACTGAAGCTTTCTTT	CASSQGEEGNTEAFF
-	TRBV4-3	-	TRBJ1-4	TGCGCCAGCAGTCGCGACAGAATCAATGAAAAACTGTTTTTT	CASSRDRINEKLFF
-	TRBV7-2	-	TRBJ1-6	TGTGCCACACGACAGATAGATAATTCACCCCTCCACTTT	CATRQIDNSPLHF
-	TRBV5-1	-	TRBJ2-7	TGCGCCAGCATCAATCAGGTAAACGAGCAGTACTTC	CASINQVNEQYF
once	TRBV5-1	-	TRBJ2-6	TGCGCCAGCAGTCCCAGGGTGATGGGGGCCAACGTCCTGACTTTC	CASSPRVMGANVLTF
-	TRBV30	TRBD1	TRBJ2-7	TGTGCCTGGAGCACGACATACGGGACAGGGCTCTACGAGCAGTACTTC	CAWSTTYGTGLYEQYF
few	TRBV5-1	-	TRBJ1-6	TGCGCCAGCAGCTTGGCCGAGTCTCACCGAAATTCACCCCTCCACTTT	CASSLAESHRNSPLHF
-	TRBV5-1	TRBD1	TRBJ1-2	TGCGCCAGCAGCCCTCAACCCGGGACAGGGGACGGCTACACCTTC	CASSPQPGTGDGYTF
-	TRBV4-1	TRBD1	TRBJ1-2	TGCGCCAGCAGCCTCACGACGGCAGGGGGAAACTATGGCTACACCTTC	CASSLTTAGGNYGYTF
-	TRBV2	-	TRBJ1-5	TGTGCCAGCAGCCCGGAGGACCGTCAGCCCCAGCATTTT	CASSPEDRQPQHF
-	TRBV30	TRBD1	TRBJ1-6	TGTGCCTGTTCAGGGACAGATTATAATTCACCCCTCCACTTT	CACSGTDYNSPLHF
-	TRBV3-1/TRBV3-2	-	TRBJ2-7	TGTGCCAGCAGCCAAGAAAGGGGGTACGAGCAGTACTTC	CASSQERGYEQYF
-	TRBV4-3	TRBD1	TRBJ1-2	TGCGCCAGCAGCCAAGATCTTAGCACAGGGGCTATCACTAACTATGGCTACACCTTC	CASSQDLSTGAITNYGYTF
few	TRBV5-1	TRBD1	TRBJ2-3	TGCGCCAGCAGCCCCTCCGGACAGGAAACAGATACGCAGTATTTT	CASSPSGQETDTQYF
-	TRBV27	-	TRBJ2-3	TGTGCCAGTGGCGTTGGGGGCTTAAACTCCAGGAGTACGCAGTATTTT	CASGVGGLNSRSTQYF
-	TRBV4-1	TRBD1	TRBJ1-5	TGCGCCAGCAGCCATCCGACAGGGGCCCCAAATCAGCCCCAGCATTTT	CASSHPTGAPNQPQHF